This T cell receptor (beta chain) was documented in a study of identical twins. Per the germline V gene, CDR1 is SGHDN and CDR2 is FVKESK. The CDR3 has 13 residues. V was shortened by 2 bases and J by 8 bases, with 13 bases between the two germline ends. This clonotype was picked up a small number of times. TCRdb recomputed calls from the 5' RACE reads with MiXCR, one row per CDR3 protein. The data hold some 760,000 distinct CDR3 sequences, with around a sixth observed a single time. This sample was shared with a second study, whose subject was T cells expressing NK-cell markers.

The chain uses TRBV14 and TRBJ2-7, with D possibly called TRBD1 or TRBD2 (5 bases each). The receptor was isolated from a woman between 18 and 29 years old in good health. Material: PBMCs. CDR3 region: CASSQPVGGQQYF. The CDR3 DNA reads as TGTGCCAGCAGCCAACCCGTTGGGGGACAGCAGTACTTC.